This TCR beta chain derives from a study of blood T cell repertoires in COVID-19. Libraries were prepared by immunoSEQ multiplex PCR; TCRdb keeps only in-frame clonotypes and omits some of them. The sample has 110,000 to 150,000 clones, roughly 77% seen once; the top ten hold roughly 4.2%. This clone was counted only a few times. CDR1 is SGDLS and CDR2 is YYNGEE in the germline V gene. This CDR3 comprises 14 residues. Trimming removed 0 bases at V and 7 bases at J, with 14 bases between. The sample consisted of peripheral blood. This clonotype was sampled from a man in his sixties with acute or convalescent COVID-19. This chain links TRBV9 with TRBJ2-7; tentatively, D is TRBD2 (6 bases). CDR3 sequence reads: CASSVDPAGREQYF. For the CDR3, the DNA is TGTGCCAGCAGCGTAGACCCCGCGGGGAGGGAGCAGTACTTC.